This T cell receptor beta chain was found in a study of CD8 T cells in ankylosing spondylitis. This clonotype appeared a few times. Its antigen is as yet unknown. Study-wide points: Clones linked to disease were reported to show significant enrichment in matched ankylosing spondylitis synovial fluid. Relatively rare in peripheral blood, disease-linked clones were also CD8+. A motif in TCR beta, a set of under ten highly homologous variants, appeared characteristic of ankylosing spondylitis blood.

A single record per CDR3 protein comes from TCRdb applying MiXCR to the 5' RACE reads. The data hold 250,000 to 350,000 distinct CDR3 sequences, with around 20% observed a single time. Losses at the gene ends were 7 bases for V and 6 bases for J; bases not matched to a gene: 13. This CDR3 is built from 15 residues. Germline CDR1 MNHNS, CDR2 SASEGT. The chain links TRBV6-1 to TRBJ1-1; 8 nucleotides agree with TRBD1. The TCR comes from a female donor with ankylosing spondylitis or in good health (not recorded which). Sequenced material: blood, either unsorted or a sorted T cell fraction (not recorded which). The DNA of the CDR3 is TGTGCCAGCACCGCCGGGACAGGAGTCAGGGCTGAAGCTTTCTTT. Encoded protein: CASTAGTGVRAEAFF.